What follows describes a single TCR beta chain. There are 17 residues in the CDR3. V was pared by 2 bases and J by 2 bases, with 5 bases of the junction left unmatched. CDR1 is LGHNA and CDR2 is YSLEER in the germline V gene. The data were taken from a study of blood T cell repertoires in COVID-19. In the original workflow: Amplification from reference gene primers served as the basis for estimated nucleated cell counts. Clones were sequenced by immunoSEQ multiplex PCR, and TCRdb holds only the in-frame ones, with some missing. The DNA was the basis for D and trimming; V, J and clone size are from that table. Among a few hundred thousand clones, around nine tenths were seen once, and the ten largest hold roughly 9.8%.

The chain uses TRBV4-3 and TRBJ2-3, with 12 bases lining up with TRBD2. Sample: peripheral blood. This sequence originates from a man aged 35 to 55 who had recovered from COVID-19. DNA for the CDR3: TGCGCCAGCAGCCAATCTAGCGGGGGGGCGTTCACAGATACGCAGTATTTT. Translated, it gives CASSQSSGGAFTDTQYF.